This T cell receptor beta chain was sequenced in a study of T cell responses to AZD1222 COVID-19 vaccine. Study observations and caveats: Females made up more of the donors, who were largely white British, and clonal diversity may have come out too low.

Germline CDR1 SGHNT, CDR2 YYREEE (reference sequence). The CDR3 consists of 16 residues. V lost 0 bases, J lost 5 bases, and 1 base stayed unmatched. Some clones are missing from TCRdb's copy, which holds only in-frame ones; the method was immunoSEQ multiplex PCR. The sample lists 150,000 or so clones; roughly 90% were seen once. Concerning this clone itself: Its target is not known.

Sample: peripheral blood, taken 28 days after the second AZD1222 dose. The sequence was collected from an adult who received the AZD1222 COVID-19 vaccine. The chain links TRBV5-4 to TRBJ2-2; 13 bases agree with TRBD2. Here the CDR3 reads CASSLGTSGGTGELFF. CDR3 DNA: TGTGCCAGCAGCTTGGGGACTAGCGGGGGAACCGGGGAGCTGTTTTTT.